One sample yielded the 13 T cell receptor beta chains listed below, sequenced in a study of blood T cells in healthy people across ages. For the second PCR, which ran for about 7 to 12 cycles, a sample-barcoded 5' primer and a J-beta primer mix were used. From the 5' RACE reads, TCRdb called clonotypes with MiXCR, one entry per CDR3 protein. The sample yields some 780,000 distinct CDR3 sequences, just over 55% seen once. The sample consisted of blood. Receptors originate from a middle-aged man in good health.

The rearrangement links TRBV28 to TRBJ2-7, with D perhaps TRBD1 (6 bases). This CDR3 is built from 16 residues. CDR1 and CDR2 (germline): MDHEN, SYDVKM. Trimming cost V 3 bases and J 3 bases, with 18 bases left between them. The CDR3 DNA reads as TGTGCCAGCAGTTTTCAGGGGACATCCAACATCTACGAGCAGTACTTC. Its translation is CASSFQGTSNIYEQYF.

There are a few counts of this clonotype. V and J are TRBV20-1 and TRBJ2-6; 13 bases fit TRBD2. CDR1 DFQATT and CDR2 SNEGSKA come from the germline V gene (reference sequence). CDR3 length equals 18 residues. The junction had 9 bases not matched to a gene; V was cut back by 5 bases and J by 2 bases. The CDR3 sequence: CSARVPTSGRTGANVLTF. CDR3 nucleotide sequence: TGCAGTGCTCGGGTGCCGACTAGCGGGAGGACTGGGGCCAACGTCCTGACTTTC.

CDR3 region: CSVNHPDRGNYGYTF. CDR3 DNA: TGCAGCGTTAACCACCCCGACAGGGGAAACTATGGCTACACCTTC. V and J are TRBV29-1 and TRBJ1-2, with TRBD1 identical over 8 bases. V lost 5 bases, J lost 2 bases, and 10 bases stayed unmatched. The CDR3 covers 15 residues. Germline loops: CDR1 SQVTM, CDR2 ANQGSEA.

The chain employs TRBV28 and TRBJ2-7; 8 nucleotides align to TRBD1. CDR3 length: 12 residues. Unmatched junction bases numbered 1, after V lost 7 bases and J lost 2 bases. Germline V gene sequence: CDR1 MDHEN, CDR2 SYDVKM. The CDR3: CASIRGPYEQYF. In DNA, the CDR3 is TGTGCCAGCATCAGGGGGCCCTACGAGCAGTACTTC.

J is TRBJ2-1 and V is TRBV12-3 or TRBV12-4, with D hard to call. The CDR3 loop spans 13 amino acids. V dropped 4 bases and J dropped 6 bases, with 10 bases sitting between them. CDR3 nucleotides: TGTGCCAGCAGTTCCGACTCTAGCAATGAGCAGTTCTTC. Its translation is CASSSDSSNEQFF.

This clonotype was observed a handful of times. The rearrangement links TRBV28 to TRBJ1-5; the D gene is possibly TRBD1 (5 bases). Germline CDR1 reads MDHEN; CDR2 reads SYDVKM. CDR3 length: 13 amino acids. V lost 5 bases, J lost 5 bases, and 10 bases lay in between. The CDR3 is CASSGDADQPQHF. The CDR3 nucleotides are TGTGCCAGCAGTGGGGACGCCGATCAGCCCCAGCATTTT.

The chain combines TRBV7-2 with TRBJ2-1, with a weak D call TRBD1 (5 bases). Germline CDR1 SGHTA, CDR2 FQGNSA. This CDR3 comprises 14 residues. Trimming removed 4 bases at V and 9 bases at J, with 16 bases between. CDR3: CASSSKGRGIEQFF. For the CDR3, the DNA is TGTGCCAGCAGCTCAAAGGGGCGAGGTATTGAGCAGTTCTTC.

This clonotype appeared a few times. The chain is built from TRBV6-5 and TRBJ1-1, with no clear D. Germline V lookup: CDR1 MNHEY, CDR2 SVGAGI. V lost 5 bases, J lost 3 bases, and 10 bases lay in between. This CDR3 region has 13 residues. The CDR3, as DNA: TGTGCCAGCAGTCCTCTACTTGACACTGAAGCTTTCTTT. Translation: CASSPLLDTEAFF.

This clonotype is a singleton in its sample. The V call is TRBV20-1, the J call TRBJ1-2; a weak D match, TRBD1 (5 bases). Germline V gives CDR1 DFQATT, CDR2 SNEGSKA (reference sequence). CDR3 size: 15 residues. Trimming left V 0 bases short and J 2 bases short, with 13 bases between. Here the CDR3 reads CSARESGGINYGYTF. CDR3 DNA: TGCAGTGCTAGAGAATCGGGGGGTATCAACTATGGCTACACCTTC.

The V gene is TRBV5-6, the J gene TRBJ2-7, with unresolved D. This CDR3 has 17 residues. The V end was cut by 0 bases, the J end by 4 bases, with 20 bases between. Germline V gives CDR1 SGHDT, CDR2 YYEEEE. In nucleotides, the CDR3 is TGTGCCAGCAGCTTGGTTACGGGCTTTGGGGTCCAGTACGAGCAGTACTTC. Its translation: CASSLVTGFGVQYEQYF.

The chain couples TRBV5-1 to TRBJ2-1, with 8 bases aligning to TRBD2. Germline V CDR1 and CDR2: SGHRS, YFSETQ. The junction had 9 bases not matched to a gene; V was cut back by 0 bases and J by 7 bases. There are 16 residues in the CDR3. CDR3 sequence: CASSLVLSGGGNEQFF. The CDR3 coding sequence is TGCGCCAGCAGCTTGGTCCTCAGCGGGGGAGGGAATGAGCAGTTCTTC.

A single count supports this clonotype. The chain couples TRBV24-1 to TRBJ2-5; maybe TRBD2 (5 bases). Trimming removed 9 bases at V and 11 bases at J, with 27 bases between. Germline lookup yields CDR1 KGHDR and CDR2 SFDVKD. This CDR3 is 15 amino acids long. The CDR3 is CATGEGRSSYNEQYF. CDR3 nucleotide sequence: TGTGCCACCGGCGAGGGCAGGAGCTCCTACAATGAGCAGTACTTC.

The CDR3 here is CSLLTGQSSYEQYF. The CDR3 coding sequence is TGCAGCCTCCTGACGGGACAGAGCTCCTACGAGCAGTACTTC. This chain uses TRBV20-1 with TRBJ2-7; 7 nucleotides line up with TRBD1. CDR3 size: 14 residues. From germline, CDR1 is DFQATT and CDR2 SNEGSKA (reference sequence).